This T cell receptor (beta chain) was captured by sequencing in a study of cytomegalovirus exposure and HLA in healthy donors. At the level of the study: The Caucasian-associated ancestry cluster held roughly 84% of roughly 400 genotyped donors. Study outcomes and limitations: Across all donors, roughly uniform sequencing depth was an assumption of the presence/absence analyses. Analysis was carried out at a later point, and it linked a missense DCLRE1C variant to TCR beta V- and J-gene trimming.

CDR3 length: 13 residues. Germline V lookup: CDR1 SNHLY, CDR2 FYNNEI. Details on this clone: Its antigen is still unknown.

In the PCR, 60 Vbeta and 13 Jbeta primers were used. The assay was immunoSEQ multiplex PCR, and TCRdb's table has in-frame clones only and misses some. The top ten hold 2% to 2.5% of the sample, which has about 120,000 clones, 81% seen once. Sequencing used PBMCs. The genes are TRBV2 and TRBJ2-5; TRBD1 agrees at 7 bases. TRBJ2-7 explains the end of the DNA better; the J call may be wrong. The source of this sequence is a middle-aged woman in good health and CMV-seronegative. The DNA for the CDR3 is TGTGCCGGGGGCCGGGACAGAAACTACGAGCAGTACTTC. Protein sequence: CAGGRDRNYEQYF.